Each of the 15 T cell receptor beta chains below was sequenced from the same sample in a study of Graves' ophthalmopathy and Graves' hyperthyroidism. TCR beta CDR3 amplification used RNA transcripts. HTBI primers were employed in first-round RT-PCR, then a second-round multiplex PCR followed. MiXCR was run by TCRdb on the multiplex PCR reads, yielding one entry per CDR3 protein. The sample gives hundreds of thousands of distinct CDR3 sequences, about 38% of which show up once; over 2.5% is in the top ten. Sequenced material: peripheral blood. These receptor sequences come from an adult man with Graves' ophthalmopathy.

This clonotype was seen at least ten times. This chain joins TRBV24-1 and TRBJ1-5; D is unclear. The length of the CDR3 is 13 residues. Trimming stripped 3 bases from V and 9 bases from J, with 11 bases between. The germline CDR1 and CDR2 sequences are KGHDR and SFDVKD. The DNA of the CDR3 is TGTGCCACCAGTGATGCGCCGGTTGGGCCCCAGCATTTT. It specifies CATSDAPVGPQHF.

This clonotype was detected ten times or more. The chain uses TRBV19 and TRBJ2-5, with D maybe TRBD1 (5 bases). V shed 5 bases and J shed 7 bases, with 14 bases lying between them. This CDR3 contains 13 residues. Germline V gene data show CDR1 as LNHDA and CDR2 as SQIVND (reference sequence). This CDR3 is CASSPQGGGTQYF. The CDR3 bases are TGTGCCAGTAGTCCCCAGGGCGGCGGGACCCAGTACTTC.

Worth noting for this clonotype: This is likely a read error, given that the CDR3 carries no conserved phenylalanine or tryptophan at its end. The chain joins TRBV5-1 to TRBJ1-2; D gene unclear. Germline V CDR1 and CDR2: SGHRS, YFSETQ. The CDR3 consists of 15 residues. V shed 3 bases and J shed 7 bases, with 19 bases lying between them. In nucleotides, the CDR3 is TGCGCCAGCAGCTCCTACCCGGGAGAAGGGTCTGGCTACACCCTC. Translating gives CASSSYPGEGSGYTL.

This clonotype was recorded at least ten times. CDR3 nucleotides: TGTGCCAGCAGTGGACTCACTACCGGGGCTTTCTTT. Amino acid sequence: CASSGLTTGAFF. J is TRBJ1-1 and V is TRBV6-6; no clear D gene. Germline V CDR1 and CDR2: MNHNY, SVGAGI (reference sequence). Trimming shortened V by 5 bases and J by 11 bases, and 15 bases separated the two germline ends. This CDR3 is built from 12 residues.

This clonotype was recorded at least ten times. The chain has TRBV10-3 and TRBJ2-2; D gene ambiguous. This CDR3 region has 12 residues. CDR1 is ENHRY, CDR2 SYGVKD, per germline. V lost 5 bases, J lost 4 bases, and 5 bases lay in between. The CDR3 spells CAISLSTGELFF. As DNA, the CDR3 is TGTGCCATCAGTCTCAGCACCGGGGAGCTGTTTTTT.

This clonotype has ten or more counts. A much more abundant neighbour one base away suggests this may be a read error. This chain joins TRBV10-3 and TRBJ1-6, with 7 nucleotides matching TRBD1. CDR3 length: 14 amino acids. Looked up from germline, CDR1 is ENHRY and CDR2 is SYGVKD. V dropped 10 bases and J dropped 7; count of bases not matched to a gene: 10. The CDR3 DNA reads as TGTGCCAGCAGCCCGGGACAGCAGAATTCACCCCTCCACTTT. Translating gives CASSPGQQNSPLHF.

For this clonotype: A read error may produce the germline difference seen at one junction end. V is TRBV4-2 and J is TRBJ1-4, with D maybe TRBD1 (5 bases). The CDR3 runs 14 residues. From germline, CDR1 is LGHNA and CDR2 YNFKEQ. The CDR3 protein is CASRQGQGGEKLFF. The CDR3 DNA reads as TGTGCCAGCAGACAAGGCCAGGGAGGTGAAAAACTGTTTTTT.

The V call is TRBV20-1, the J call TRBJ2-5, with D perhaps matching TRBD1 (7 bases). CDR1 and CDR2 from the germline V gene are DFQATT and SNEGSKA (reference sequence). CDR3 length equals 13 residues. Trimming stripped 5 bases from V and 5 bases from J, with 15 bases between. CDR3 nucleotides: TGCAGTGCTGCCCAGGGGGGAACGGAGACCCAGTACTTC. As protein: CSAAQGGTETQYF.

CDR3: CASRYTTGETQYF. The CDR3 bases are TGTGCCAGCAGGTACACAACGGGGGAGACCCAGTACTTC. The chain employs TRBV27 and TRBJ2-5, with TRBD2 as a possible D gene (5 bases). The germline V gene has CDR1 MNHEY and CDR2 SMNVEV (reference sequence). Trimming stripped 6 bases from V and 5 bases from J, with 13 bases between. The CDR3 is 13 amino acids.

The chain couples TRBV29-1 to TRBJ1-5; 9 bases match TRBD1. Germline-derived CDR1 and CDR2 are SQVTM and ANQGSEA. The ends lost 7 bases at V and 2 bases at J; junction bases unmatched: 6. The CDR3 consists of 14 residues. The CDR3 DNA reads TGCAGCGCTCGGGACAGGGAAGGCAATCAGCCCCAGCATTTT. This codes for CSARDREGNQPQHF.

This chain joins TRBV2 and TRBJ2-7; 9 bases are a match to TRBD1. Unmatched junction bases numbered 2, after V lost 8 bases and J lost 9 bases. The CDR3 is 10 residues long. Germline assignment: CDR1 SNHLY and CDR2 FYNNEI. The DNA for the CDR3 is TGTGCCAGCCTGACAGGGGGGCAGTACTTC. Translation gives CASLTGGQYF.

There are many counts of this clonotype. The chain has TRBV7-9 and TRBJ2-7, with 7 positions matching TRBD1. V dropped 3 bases and J dropped 5; count of bases not matched to a gene: 7. Germline-derived CDR1 and CDR2 are SEHNR and FQNEAQ (reference sequence). This CDR3 region has 14 residues. CDR3 DNA sequence: TGTGCCAGCAGCTTTCCCGACAGGGATGACGAGCAGTACTTC. As protein: CASSFPDRDDEQYF.

The J gene is TRBJ1-3, the V gene TRBV7-2, with D unresolved. This CDR3 region has 20 residues. Germline-derived CDR1 and CDR2 are SGHTA and FQGNSA. Between the trimmed V and J ends, which lost 1 base and 0 bases, there was a span of 22 bases. The DNA for the CDR3 is TGTGCCAGCAGCTTAGTGTCGTTGCGGGCGGCAGACACCTCTGGAAACACCATATATTTT. This encodes CASSLVSLRAADTSGNTIYF.

This clonotype was recorded once. This may stem from a read error, because a much larger clone lies one nucleotide away. The V call is TRBV19, the J call TRBJ1-2; 8 bases are a match to TRBD1. With 5 bases clipped from V and 9 bases from J, the junction kept 11 bases outside the gene matches. The CDR3 length is 14 residues. Germline V CDR1 and CDR2: LNHDA, SQIVND (reference sequence). The CDR3 here is CASSGGQGDGSYTF. CDR3 in DNA: TGTGCCAGTAGTGGCGGACAGGGAGATGGTAGCTACACCTTC.

The chain employs TRBV7-8 and TRBJ1-6, with 8 positions matching TRBD1. J was trimmed by 9 bases and V by 4 bases; bases with no gene match: 5. This CDR3 is 14 amino acids long. From germline, CDR1 is SGHVS and CDR2 FQNEAQ. The chain's CDR3 is CASSSGQAGSPLHF. The CDR3 DNA follows: TGTGCCAGCAGCTCGGGACAGGCCGGTTCACCCCTCCACTTT.